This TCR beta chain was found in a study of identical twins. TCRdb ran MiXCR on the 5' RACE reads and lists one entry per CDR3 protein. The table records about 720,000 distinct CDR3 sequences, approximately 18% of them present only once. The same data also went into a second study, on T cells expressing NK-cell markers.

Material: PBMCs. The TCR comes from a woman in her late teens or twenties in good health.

CDR3 DNA: TGTGCCAGCAGTTCCGGGACTAGAAACACAGATACGCAGTATTTT. Its protein is CASSSGTRNTDTQYF. The chain combines TRBV6-5 with TRBJ2-3; 8 nucleotides agree with TRBD2. V was clipped by 4 bases and J by 2 bases; unmatched bases: 5. The CDR3 runs to 15 residues. The germline V gene encodes CDR1 MNHEY and CDR2 SVGAGI.